This T cell receptor beta chain came from a study of shared clonotypes between healthy human individuals. Turning to this clone: Antigen unknown.

The authors ran the assay at deep level. Sequencing was performed with immunoSEQ multiplex PCR; in TCRdb, only in-frame clones are kept and a portion is missing. The repertoire holds roughly 1.4 million clones, with just under 99% as singletons. Regarding the study as a whole: Against clonotypes common to all four donors, non-shared ones had lower generation probabilities. Researchers found naive subsets generally carried larger estimated richness than memory subsets.

Germline V lookup: CDR1 SQVTM, CDR2 ANQGSEA. Trimming took 5 bases from V and 3 from J; bases not matched to a gene: 4. There are 12 residues in the CDR3. Division of CD4+ cells produced a CD45RA+ naive subset and a CD45RA-negative memory subset. The origin of this receptor is a man aged 25-40 years in good health. The sequencing sample was made of naive CD4+ T cells sorted from blood. Specified subset: CD45RA+ positively selected. The chain has TRBV29-1 and TRBJ2-7; TRBD1 agrees at 7 bases. CDR3 loop: CSVRDSNYEQYF. The CDR3 DNA sequence: TGCAGCGTTCGGGACAGTAACTACGAGCAGTACTTC.